This entry is about one T cell receptor beta chain. This CDR3 comprises 16 residues. The germline V gene encodes CDR1 KGHSH and CDR2 LQKENI. J was trimmed by 4 bases and V by 3 bases; bases with no gene match: 12. The authors' processing: Reference gene primer amplification gave estimated nucleated cell counts. Assay used: immunoSEQ multiplex PCR; TCRdb lists only in-frame clones, some missing. Clonal size and the V and J genes are those of that table, whereas D and trimming came from the DNA. The table lists approximately 200,000 clones, roughly nine tenths of them singletons, with roughly 2.9% in the top ten. These data belong to a study of blood T cell repertoires in COVID-19. Across the study: Samples taken during acute and convalescent COVID-19 were collected in the United States, Italy and Spain. Sources were T cells, B-cell-depleted T cells, or PBMCs; the material itself was cDNA or gDNA.

V is TRBV18 and J is TRBJ2-7; TRBD1 matches at 7 bases. This sequence was found in a woman aged 25 to 45 with active or convalescent COVID-19. The sequencing input was peripheral blood. The CDR3 region has the DNA TGTGCCAGCTCACCTGAATCTCCGGGACAGTTATACGAGCAGTACTTC. This gives the protein CASSPESPGQLYEQYF.